This T cell receptor beta chain was captured by sequencing in a study of blood T cell repertoires in COVID-19. Per the study methods: For nucleated cells, counts were estimated from reference gene primer amplification. Produced via immunoSEQ multiplex PCR; TCRdb's table is partial and in-frame only. D and trimming were read from the DNA, whereas the V and J calls and clone size are those reported in that table. Among roughly 330,000 clones listed, 80% to 90% were seen once. Participant-reported clinical history was the basis for cohort assignment. Donors in Cohort 3 who had recovered were those with two negative PCRs, healthcare professional clearance, or resolution of their symptoms. Germline V gene data show CDR1 as MNHEY and CDR2 as SVGAGI. Trimming took off 6 bases at V and 9 bases at J, with 20 bases between the two ends. The CDR3 runs 15 residues.

The rearrangement joins TRBV6-5 to TRBJ2-2; D may be TRBD2 (6 bases). The clonotype comes from a woman aged 18-29 years who had recovered from COVID-19. Sequencing was done on a sample of PBMCs or T cells enriched from blood (not recorded which). CDR3 nucleotide sequence: TGTGCCAGCAGCTTCGCATCTAGCGCCTCCAGGGAGCTGTTTTTT. Amino acid sequence: CASSFASSASRELFF.